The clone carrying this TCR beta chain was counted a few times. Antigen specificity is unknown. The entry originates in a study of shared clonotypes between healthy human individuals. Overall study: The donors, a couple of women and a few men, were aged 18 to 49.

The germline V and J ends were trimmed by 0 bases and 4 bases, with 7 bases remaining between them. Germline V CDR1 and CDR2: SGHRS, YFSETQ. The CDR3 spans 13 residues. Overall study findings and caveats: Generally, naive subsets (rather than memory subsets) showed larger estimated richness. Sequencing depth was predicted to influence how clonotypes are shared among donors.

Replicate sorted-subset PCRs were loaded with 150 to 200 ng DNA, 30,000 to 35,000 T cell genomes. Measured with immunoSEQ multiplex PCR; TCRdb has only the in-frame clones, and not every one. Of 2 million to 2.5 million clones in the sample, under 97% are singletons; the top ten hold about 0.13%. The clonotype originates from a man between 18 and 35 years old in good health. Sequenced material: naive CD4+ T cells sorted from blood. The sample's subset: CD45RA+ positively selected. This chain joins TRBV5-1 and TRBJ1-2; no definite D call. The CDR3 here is CASSLEDGYGYTF. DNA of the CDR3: TGCGCCAGCAGCTTGGAGGACGGCTATGGCTACACCTTC. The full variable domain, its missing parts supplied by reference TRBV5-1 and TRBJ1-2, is KAGVTQTPRYLIKTRGQQVTLSCSPISGHRSVSWYQQTPGQGLQFLFEYFSETQRNKGNFPGRFSGRQFSNSRSEMNVSTLELGDSALYLCASSLEDGYGYTFGSGTRLTVV.